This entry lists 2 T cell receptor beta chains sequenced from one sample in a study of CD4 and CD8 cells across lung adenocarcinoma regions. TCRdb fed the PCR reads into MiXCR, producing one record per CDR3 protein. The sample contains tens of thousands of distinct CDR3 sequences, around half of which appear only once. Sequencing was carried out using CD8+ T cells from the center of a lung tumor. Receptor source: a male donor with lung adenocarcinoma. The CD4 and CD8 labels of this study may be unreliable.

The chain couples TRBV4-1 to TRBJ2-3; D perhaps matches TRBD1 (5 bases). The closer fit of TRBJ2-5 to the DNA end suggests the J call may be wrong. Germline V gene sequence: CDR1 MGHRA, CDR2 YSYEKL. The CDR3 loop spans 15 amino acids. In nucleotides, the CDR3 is TGCGCCAGCAGCCAAGAGGGCGTGGACACAGATACCCAGTACTTC. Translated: CASSQEGVDTDTQYF.

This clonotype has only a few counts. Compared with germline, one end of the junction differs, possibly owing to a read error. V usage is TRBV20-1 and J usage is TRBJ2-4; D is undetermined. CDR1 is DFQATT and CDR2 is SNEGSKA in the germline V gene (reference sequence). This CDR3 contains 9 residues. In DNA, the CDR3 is TGCAGTGCTGGAGACATTCAGTACTTC. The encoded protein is CSAGDIQYF.